Listed here are 23 T cell receptor beta chains from one sample, sequenced in a study of shared clonotypes between healthy human individuals. Data came from immunoSEQ multiplex PCR; TCRdb stores just in-frame clones and leaves some out. Among about 510,000 clones listed, nearly 80% were seen once. Input material: PBMCs. The receptors here all came from a woman aged 35 to 49 in good health. Some clones in this sample may be carry-over from other donors' samples.

The chain combines TRBV15 with TRBJ2-1, with D possibly matching TRBD2 (6 bases). Trimming removed 0 bases from V and 4 bases from J, with 10 bases in between. Germline V CDR1 and CDR2: LNHNV, YYDKDF (reference sequence). CDR3 size: 15 residues. DNA for the CDR3: TGTGCCACCAGCAGAGACGGGAGACAATACAATGAGCAGTTCTTC. It is translated as CATSRDGRQYNEQFF.

This clone appeared a few times. The CDR3 DNA is TGTGCCAGCAGAATTAACTGGGGAGTGAGGGCTTTCTTT. Amino acids: CASRINWGVRAFF. The gene calls are TRBV5-8 and TRBJ1-1; D is unresolved. The CDR3 extends over 13 amino acids. Germline V gene data show CDR1 as SGHTS and CDR2 as YDEGEE. Trimming removed 5 bases from V and 11 bases from J, with 19 bases in between.

The chain carries TRBV11-2 and TRBJ1-2; D is possibly TRBD1 (6 bases). Deletions cut 2 bases from V and 5 bases from J, with 12 bases between. Germline assignment: CDR1 SGHAT and CDR2 FQNNGV. CDR3 length equals 14 residues. CDR3 protein: CASSLLGGGYGYTF. The CDR3 DNA reads TGTGCCAGCAGCTTACTGGGGGGCGGGTATGGCTACACCTTC.

This clone was recorded only once. V and J are TRBV1 and TRBJ1-6; the table gives TRBD1 as D, unverified against the DNA. TRBV1 is deemed a pseudogene. This CDR3 is built from 14 residues. The CDR3 DNA reads as TGCACCAGCAGAACCGGGACAGGGGATTCACCCCTCCACTTT. Protein sequence: CTSRTGTGDSPLHF.

The genes are TRBV4-1 and TRBJ2-1, with unresolved D. CDR3 length equals 17 residues. Germline loops: CDR1 MGHRA, CDR2 YSYEKL. V was trimmed by 3 bases and J by 0 bases, leaving 15 bases between them. The CDR3 region is CASSHAFGGRSYNEQFF. In DNA, the CDR3 is TGCGCCAGCAGCCACGCCTTTGGCGGACGCTCCTACAATGAGCAGTTCTTC.

The CDR3 region is CASSLGTADSNQPQHF. The CDR3 region has the DNA TGCGCCAGCAGCTTGGGGACAGCAGATAGCAATCAGCCCCAGCATTTT. This chain uses TRBV5-1 with TRBJ1-5; TRBD1 might be the D (6 bases). Trimming shortened V by 0 bases and J by 0 bases, and 10 bases separated the two germline ends. The V gene's germline CDR1 is SGHRS and CDR2 YFSETQ. The CDR3 totals 16 residues.

The V gene is TRBV30, the J gene TRBJ2-7; possibly TRBD1 for D (5 bases). Germline CDR1 and CDR2: GTSNPN and SVGIG (reference sequence). CDR3 size: 12 residues. V lost 3 bases and J 3 bases, leaving 9 bases between the germline ends. The chain's CDR3 is CAWSADSYEQYF. The CDR3 bases are TGTGCCTGGAGCGCCGACAGCTACGAGCAGTACTTC.

The V gene is TRBV7-3, the J gene TRBJ2-1, with D possibly matching TRBD2 (6 bases). The CDR3 covers 15 residues. V was pared by 3 bases and J by 5 bases, with 14 bases between. The V gene's germline CDR1 is SGHTA and CDR2 FQGTGA. The CDR3 reads CASSLLGSGDNEQFF. The CDR3 DNA sequence: TGTGCCAGCAGCTTGCTAGGTAGCGGAGACAATGAGCAGTTCTTC.

This clone appeared a single time. The chain uses TRBV5-4 and TRBJ1-2; D gene ambiguous. CDR1 and CDR2 from the germline V gene are SGHNT and YYREEE (reference sequence). The germline V and J ends were trimmed by 4 bases and 2 bases, with 9 bases remaining between them. The length of the CDR3 is 13 residues. CDR3 bases: TGTGCCAGCAGCCCCGACGCGAACTATGGCTACACCTTC. Protein product: CASSPDANYGYTF. Filled out from reference TRBV5-4 and TRBJ1-2, the complete variable domain reads ETGVTQSPTHLIKTRGQQVTLRCSSQSGHNTVSWYQQALGQGPQFIFQYYREEENGRGNFPPRFSGLQFPNYSSELNVNALELDDSALYLCASSPDANYGYTFGSGTRLTVV.

The chain has TRBV19 and TRBJ2-7, with 9 bases lining up with TRBD2. V lost 3 bases and J lost 7; bases outside the gene matches: 7. This CDR3 region has 14 residues. The germline V gene has CDR1 LNHDA and CDR2 SQIVND (reference sequence). The CDR3 here is CASSMSSGTREQYF. The CDR3 DNA reads TGTGCCAGTAGTATGTCTAGCGGGACAAGGGAGCAGTACTTC.

The chain uses TRBV4-1 and TRBJ2-1, with TRBD2 matching over 8 bases. V dropped 2 bases and J dropped 2; count of bases not matched to a gene: 8. Germline V lookup: CDR1 MGHRA, CDR2 YSYEKL. The CDR3 covers 17 residues. The CDR3 DNA is TGCGCCAGCAGCCAACCCCGAGCGGGAGCCGCCTACAATGAGCAGTTCTTC. Translating gives CASSQPRAGAAYNEQFF.

The J gene is TRBJ2-7, the V gene TRBV5-4; 8 positions match TRBD2. Germline CDR1 is SGHNT and CDR2 is YYREEE (reference sequence). The CDR3 contains 15 residues. V lost 1 base and J lost 7; bases outside the gene matches: 10. DNA of the CDR3: TGTGCCAGCAGCTTGATGTCGGGAGGGCCACGGGAGCAGTACTTC. Protein: CASSLMSGGPREQYF.

The chain employs TRBV19 and TRBJ1-2; D is unclear. Germline CDR1 and CDR2: LNHDA and SQIVND (reference sequence). The CDR3 runs to 13 residues. The V end lost 3 bases, the J end lost 4 bases, and 9 bases lay between the germline ends. This CDR3 is CASSIPQSYGYTF. In DNA form, the CDR3 reads TGTGCCAGTAGTATCCCACAGTCCTATGGCTACACCTTC.

This rearrangement joins TRBV19 to TRBJ1-1, with no clear D. The CDR3 covers 16 residues. V lost 3 bases, J lost 0 bases, and 14 bases lay in between. Germline V gives CDR1 LNHDA, CDR2 SQIVND (reference sequence). The CDR3 region has the DNA TGTGCCAGTAGTATCCCCTCGAACAGAGTGAACACTGAAGCTTTCTTT. Its translation is CASSIPSNRVNTEAFF.

The V call is TRBV29-1, the J call TRBJ2-2, with D possibly matching TRBD1 (5 bases). V was pared by 5 bases and J by 6 bases, with 7 bases between. Germline CDR1 and CDR2: SQVTM and ANQGSEA. This CDR3 contains 11 residues. This CDR3 is CSVTRAGELFF. CDR3 in DNA: TGCAGCGTTACCAGGGCCGGGGAGCTGTTTTTT.

The chain has TRBV5-1 and TRBJ2-7; D ambiguous. The CDR3 covers 12 residues. The V gene's germline CDR1 is SGHRS and CDR2 YFSETQ. V was clipped by 4 bases and J by 0 bases, with 5 bases between them. In nucleotides, the CDR3 is TGCGCCAGCAGCGCAAGCTCCTACGAGCAGTACTTC. It is translated as CASSASSYEQYF.

The chain employs TRBV10-3 and TRBJ2-7, with 8 bases lining up with TRBD2. V gave up 3 bases and J gave up 3 bases; unmatched junction bases: 4. This CDR3 comprises 14 residues. The germline V gene encodes CDR1 ENHRY and CDR2 SYGVKD. CDR3 sequence (DNA): TGTGCCATCAGTGAAGGACTAGCTTTCTACGAGCAGTACTTC. This encodes CAISEGLAFYEQYF.

The chain recombines TRBV5-1 with TRBJ1-5; 9 positions match TRBD1. J was trimmed by 4 bases and V by 4 bases; bases with no gene match: 3. CDR3 length: 14 residues. Germline CDR1 reads SGHRS; CDR2 reads YFSETQ. For the CDR3, the DNA is TGCGCCAGCAGCCCTGGGACAGGGAATCAGCCCCAGCATTTT. As protein: CASSPGTGNQPQHF.

The chain couples TRBV5-4 to TRBJ2-5; 8 nucleotides align to TRBD2. After removal of 4 bases from V and 5 bases from J, the junction contained 4 bases not matched to a gene. The CDR3 loop spans 13 amino acids. Per germline, CDR1 SGHNT and CDR2 YYREEE (reference sequence). This CDR3 reads CASSPGLGETQYF. The CDR3 nucleotides read TGTGCCAGCAGCCCGGGACTAGGGGAGACCCAGTACTTC.

This chain links TRBV15 with TRBJ1-5, with 9 bases matching TRBD1. Germline V CDR1 and CDR2: LNHNV, YYDKDF (reference sequence). The V gene end was trimmed by 1 base and the J gene end by 7 bases; junction bases not matched to a gene: 2. This CDR3 spans 14 amino acids. The CDR3 sequence is CATSRGTGEQPQHF. In DNA form, the CDR3 reads TGTGCCACCAGCAGAGGGACAGGGGAACAGCCCCAGCATTTT.

This clone was seen a handful of times. The chain links TRBV29-1 to TRBJ1-1; D remains unclear. Germline CDR1 SQVTM, CDR2 ANQGSEA. The CDR3 runs to 12 residues. V gave up 8 bases and J gave up 2 bases, with 12 bases separating them. CDR3 loop: CSTWTGNTEAFF. Here the CDR3 DNA reads TGCAGCACTTGGACGGGAAACACTGAAGCTTTCTTT. Looking up the rest from reference TRBV29-1 and TRBJ1-1 gives the full variable domain: SAVISQKPSRDICQRGTSLTIQCQVDSQVTMMFWYRQQPGQSLTLIATANQGSEATYESGFVIDKFPISRPNLTFSTLTVSNMSPEDSSIYLCSTWTGNTEAFFGQGTRLTVV.

The J gene is TRBJ1-6, the V gene TRBV2; D remains unclear. Germline CDR1 is SNHLY and CDR2 is FYNNEI. The CDR3 extends over 13 amino acids. V shed 8 bases and J shed 14 bases, with 19 bases lying between them. The CDR3 bases are TGTGCCAGCCGGAGCTACAGCGGTCAGGCCCTCCACTTT. Its translation is CASRSYSGQALHF.

This clone has just a few counts. This rearrangement joins TRBV11-1 to TRBJ2-6, with TRBD1 matching 8 bases. Germline V CDR1 and CDR2: SGHAT, FQDESV (reference sequence). The CDR3 runs to 17 residues. V was clipped by 4 bases and J by 2 bases; unmatched bases: 7. DNA of the CDR3: TGTGCCAGCAGCTCCGGACAGGGCCCCCCTGGGGCCAACGTCCTGACTTTC. Residues: CASSSGQGPPGANVLTF.